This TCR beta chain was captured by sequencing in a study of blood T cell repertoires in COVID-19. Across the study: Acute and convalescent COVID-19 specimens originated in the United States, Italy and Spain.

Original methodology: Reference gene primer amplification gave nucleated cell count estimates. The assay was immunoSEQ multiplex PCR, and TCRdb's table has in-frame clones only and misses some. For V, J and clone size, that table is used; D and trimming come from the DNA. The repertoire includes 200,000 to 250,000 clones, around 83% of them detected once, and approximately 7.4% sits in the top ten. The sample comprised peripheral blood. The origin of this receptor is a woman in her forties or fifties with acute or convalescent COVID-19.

CDR3 in DNA: TGTGCCAGCAGTTCACTTCGGGCTAATGAAAAACTGTTTTTT. Residues: CASSSLRANEKLFF. J is TRBJ1-4 and V is TRBV27, with D unresolved. V lost 4 bases, J lost 3 bases, and 9 bases lay in between. Germline CDR1 and CDR2: MNHEY and SMNVEV (reference sequence). The CDR3 is 14 residues long.